This TCR beta chain stems from a study of CD8+CD57+ T cells in acquired aplastic anemia. The overall study: The DNA of sorted CD4+ and CD8+ cells averaged roughly 3.2 ug. Study results and limitations: Researchers reported that CD8+ Simpson's diversity was not significantly different in patients versus controls.

Ten or more counts support this clonotype. Its antigen is currently unknown. CD8+CD57+ cell expansion, shown by flow cytometry, had occurred in the patients selected for sequencing. Each of the patients presented with severe acquired aplastic anemia. Among the patients, none had received any therapy at the time of blood sampling. Germline V lookup: CDR1 MNHEY, CDR2 SVGAGI. V lost 8 bases and J lost 7, with 18 bases in between. This CDR3 has 14 residues. According to the study, genomic DNA was the template for TCR beta VDJ and CDR3 profiling. TCRdb re-analysed the reads in MiXCR, keeping a single row per CDR3 protein. This sample has roughly 200,000 distinct CDR3 sequences, with 63% found just once.

The receptor comes from a human donor with aplastic anemia. The chain employs TRBV6-5 and TRBJ1-5; D perhaps matches TRBD1 (5 bases). The sample was sorted CD4+, CD8+, or CD8+CD57+ T cells (not recorded which) from PBMCs. The CDR3 spells CASAGLGEKQPQHF. DNA of the CDR3: TGTGCCAGCGCGGGACTCGGCGAGAAACAGCCCCAGCATTTT.